The T cell receptor (beta chain) under discussion was sequenced for a study of blood T cell repertoires in COVID-19. The overall study: PBMCs, B-cell-depleted T cells, or T cells provided the cDNA or gDNA that made up the material.

The CDR3 totals 14 residues. V was pared by 0 bases and J by 4 bases, with 10 bases between. Germline CDR1 and CDR2: SGHDT and YYEEEE. Per the study methods: Counts of nucleated cells, estimated from reference gene primer amplification, were obtained. This table comes from immunoSEQ multiplex PCR, and its TCRdb copy is limited to in-frame clones, with some not included. V, J and clone size are those of that table, while D and trimming were read from the DNA. The sample has some 70,000 clones, roughly four fifths seen once. The chain recombines TRBV5-6 with TRBJ1-2; D not certain. The material sequenced was peripheral blood. The source is a woman in her 70s with acute or convalescent COVID-19. CDR3 amino acids: CASSLGRLSYGYTF. The CDR3 DNA sequence: TGTGCCAGCAGCTTGGGACGACTAAGCTATGGCTACACCTTC.